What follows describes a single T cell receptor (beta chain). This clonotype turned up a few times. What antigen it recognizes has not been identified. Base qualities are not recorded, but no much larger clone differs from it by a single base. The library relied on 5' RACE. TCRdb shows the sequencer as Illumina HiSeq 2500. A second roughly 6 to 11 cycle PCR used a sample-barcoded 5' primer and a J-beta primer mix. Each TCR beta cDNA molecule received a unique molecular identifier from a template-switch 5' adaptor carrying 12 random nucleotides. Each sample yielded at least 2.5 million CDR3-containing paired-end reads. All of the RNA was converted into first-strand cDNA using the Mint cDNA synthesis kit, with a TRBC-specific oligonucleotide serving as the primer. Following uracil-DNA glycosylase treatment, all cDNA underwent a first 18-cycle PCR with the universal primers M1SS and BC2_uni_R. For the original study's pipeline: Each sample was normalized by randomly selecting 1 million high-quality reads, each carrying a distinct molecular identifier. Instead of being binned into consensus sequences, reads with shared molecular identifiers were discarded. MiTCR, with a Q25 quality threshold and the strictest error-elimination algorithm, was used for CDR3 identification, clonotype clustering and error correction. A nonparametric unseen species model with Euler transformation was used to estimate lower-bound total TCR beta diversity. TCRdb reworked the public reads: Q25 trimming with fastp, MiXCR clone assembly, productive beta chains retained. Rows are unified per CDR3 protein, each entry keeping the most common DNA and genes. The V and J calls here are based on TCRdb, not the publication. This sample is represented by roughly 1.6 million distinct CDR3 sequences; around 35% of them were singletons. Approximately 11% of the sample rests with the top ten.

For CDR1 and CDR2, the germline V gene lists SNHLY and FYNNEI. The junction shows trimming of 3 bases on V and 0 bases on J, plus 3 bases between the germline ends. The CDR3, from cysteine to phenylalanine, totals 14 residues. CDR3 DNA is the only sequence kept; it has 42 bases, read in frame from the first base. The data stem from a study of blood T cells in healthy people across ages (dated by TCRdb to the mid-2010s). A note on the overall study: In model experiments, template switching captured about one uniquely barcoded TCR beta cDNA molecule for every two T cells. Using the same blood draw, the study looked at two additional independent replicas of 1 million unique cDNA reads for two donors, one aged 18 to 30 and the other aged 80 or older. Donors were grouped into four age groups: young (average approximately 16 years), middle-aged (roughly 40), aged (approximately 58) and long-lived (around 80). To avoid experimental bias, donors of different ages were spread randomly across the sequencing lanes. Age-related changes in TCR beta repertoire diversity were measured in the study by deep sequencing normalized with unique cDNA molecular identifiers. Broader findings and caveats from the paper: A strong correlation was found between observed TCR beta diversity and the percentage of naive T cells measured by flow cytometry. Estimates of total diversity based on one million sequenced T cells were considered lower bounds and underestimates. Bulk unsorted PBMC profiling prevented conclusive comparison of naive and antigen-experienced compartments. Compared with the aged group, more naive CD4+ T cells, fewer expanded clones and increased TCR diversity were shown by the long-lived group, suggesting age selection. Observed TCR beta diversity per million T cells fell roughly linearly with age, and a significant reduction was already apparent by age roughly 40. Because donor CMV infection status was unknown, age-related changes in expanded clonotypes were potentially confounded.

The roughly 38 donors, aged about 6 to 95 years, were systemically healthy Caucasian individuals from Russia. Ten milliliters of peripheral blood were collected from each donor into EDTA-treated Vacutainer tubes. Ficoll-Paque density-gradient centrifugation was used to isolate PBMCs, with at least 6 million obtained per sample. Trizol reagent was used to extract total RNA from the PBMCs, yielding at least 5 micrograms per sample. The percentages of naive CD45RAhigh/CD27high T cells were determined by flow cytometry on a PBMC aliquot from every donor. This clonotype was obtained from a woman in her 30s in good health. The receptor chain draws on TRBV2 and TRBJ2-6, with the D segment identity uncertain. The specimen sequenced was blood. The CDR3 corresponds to CASSETSGANVLTF. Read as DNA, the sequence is TGTGCCAGCAGTGAGACCTCTGGGGCCAACGTCCTGACTTTC.